This T cell receptor beta chain was profiled in a study of shared clonotypes between healthy human individuals (dated by TCRdb to about 2020). Background on the whole study: Two women and a few men aged 18 to 49 years were included in the cohort. For each donor, CD4 naive and CD4 memory were each run on three plates, CD8 naive on two plates, and CD8 memory on one plate. The study deeply sequenced blood TCR repertoires of several healthy adults to estimate repertoire size and the extent of clonotype sharing between individuals. Different laboratories and diverse techniques were used to prepare libraries and sequence TCR repertoires, to increase sequencing depth and limit assay-specific biases. Leukapheresis yielded between about 0.94 and 9 billion PBMCs per donor. General conclusions and limits of the study: Based on pairwise subsampling, the degree of clonotype sharing among donors was expected to be affected by sequencing depth. Naive subsets generally had larger estimated clonotype richness than memory subsets. Sharing across a few donors was observed for about 5% of naive CD4, 3% to 4% of naive CD8, roughly 2.4% of memory CD4, and around 0.42% of memory CD8 clonotypes. Sampling was restricted to blood, and TCR repertoires in tissue are likely to differ from TCR repertoires in blood. Because the study included only a small number of donors, the genetic and exposure-history diversity represented was limited. Compared with non-shared clonotypes, clonotypes shared by all four sorted-subset donors had higher generation probabilities. Incomplete sequencing was indicated by rarefaction of sorted-subset datasets, despite the large sequencing depth.

The donors were healthy, HIV-negative adults who had no recently reported acute infections or vaccinations. Every donor was a Caucasian adult living in Nashville, Tennessee, USA. Magnetic negative selection was used to enrich CD4+ T cells, after which naive cells were positively selected on CD45RA and the negative fraction became the memory subset. After blood collection by leukapheresis, PBMCs were isolated using Ficoll-Histopaque density gradient centrifugation and then cryopreserved in the vapor phase of liquid nitrogen. Analytical flow cytometry was used to check the purity and quantity of every magnetically sorted T cell population. Each sorted fraction had its genomic DNA isolated and then quantified by UV absorbance on a Nanodrop 2000c. Using the deep immunoSEQ assay, multiplex PCR amplified TCR CDR3 regions from genomic DNA. Genomic DNA extracted from each cell subset was distributed evenly over all wells of several immunoSEQ 96-well plates, and each plate served as one replicate. For sorted subsets, 150 to 250 ng of genomic DNA, equivalent to roughly 33,000 T cell genomes, went into each replicate PCR. Purified libraries were measured with a Qubit 3.0 fluorometer, size-checked on a Bioanalyzer 2100, and measured again with the KAPA Library Quantification kit. Every immunoSEQ 96-well plate was sequenced on a separate single-read 150-cycle Illumina NextSeq 550 flow cell. The study's own analysis went as follows. Because only junctional sequences without quality scores were contained in the immunoSEQ output, filtering matching that applied to full-length reads could not be performed. To assign V/J genes and CDR3, sequences were annotated against IMGT germline references using PyIR, a Python wrapper for IgBLAST v1.9. Reads were filtered out if the reads had weak V/J assignments (E-value above 1e-6), no CDR3, stop codons, out-of-frame junctions, or ambiguous translated residues. V3J clonotypes were defined as sequences sharing the same inferred V gene, J gene, and CDR3 amino acid sequence. To compute the percentage overlap between repertoires, the number of shared unique clonotypes was divided by the size of the smaller repertoire. Three approaches were used to assess repertoire richness: RTK rarefaction, the Chao1 estimator, and Recon v2.1 estimates of unobserved clonotypes. OLGA was used to compute generation probabilities for all TCRbeta clonotypes that the gDNA method yielded from a handful of donors. TCRdb provides this immuneACCESS table in a form limited to in-frame rearrangements. Some clones are lacking; in checked studies, under half of them reflect an unresolved V gene, and why the rest are absent is not known. Clone size and V and J calls were adopted from that table, with D and trimming inferred from the DNA. The sample profile shows around 2.5 million clones; roughly 93% of them were found once. The ten largest clones capture 0.35% to 0.45% of the sample.

For this clone: It has no known antigen specificity. No quality values exist for individual bases; no much larger clone is one base distant.

The junction carries 19 bases between V and J, which are trimmed by 0 bases and 4 bases respectively. Including the terminal cysteine and phenylalanine, the CDR3 comprises 17 residues. Only the CDR3 DNA is retained, 51 bases long and in frame from the first base. Taken from the germline V gene, the CDR1 and CDR2 loops are SGHRS and YFSETQ. The sample was naive CD4+ T cells from PBMCs. The cell subset or site label corresponds to: CD45RA+ positively selected. The source is a man younger than 35 in good health. Some clones in this sample may be carry-over from other donors' samples. The rearranged segments are TRBV5-1 and TRBJ1-2; the D segment cannot be called with confidence. For the CDR3, the sequence is CASSLALSTEPVYGYTF. The bases read TGCGCCAGCAGCTTGGCTTTGAGTACAGAACCTGTCTATGGCTACACCTTC.